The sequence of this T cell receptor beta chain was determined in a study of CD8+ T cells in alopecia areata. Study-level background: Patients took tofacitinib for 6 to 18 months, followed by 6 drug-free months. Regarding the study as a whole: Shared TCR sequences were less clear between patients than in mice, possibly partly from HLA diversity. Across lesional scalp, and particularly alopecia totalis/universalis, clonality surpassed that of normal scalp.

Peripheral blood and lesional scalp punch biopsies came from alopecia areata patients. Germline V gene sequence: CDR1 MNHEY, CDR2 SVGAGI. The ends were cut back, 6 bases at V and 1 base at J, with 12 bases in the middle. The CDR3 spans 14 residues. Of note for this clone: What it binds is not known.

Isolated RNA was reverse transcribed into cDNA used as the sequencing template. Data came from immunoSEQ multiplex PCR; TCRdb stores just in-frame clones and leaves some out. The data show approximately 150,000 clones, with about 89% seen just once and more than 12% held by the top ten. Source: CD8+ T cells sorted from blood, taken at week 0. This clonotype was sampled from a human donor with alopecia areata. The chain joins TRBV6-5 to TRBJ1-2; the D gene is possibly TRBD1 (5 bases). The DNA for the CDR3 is TGTGCCAGCAGCGCCGGGACTGATAACTATGGCTACACCTTC. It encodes CASSAGTDNYGYTF.